This T cell receptor (beta chain) was recorded in a study of cytomegalovirus exposure and HLA in healthy donors. Overall study context: Later analysis reported that the roughly 130 validation repertoires shared the platform of the roughly 670 first-cohort repertoires.

The assay was immunoSEQ multiplex PCR, and TCRdb's table has in-frame clones only and misses some. This sample yields 90,000 or so clones, of which about 96% are seen a single time; roughly 0.78% belongs to the top ten. This CDR3 region has 14 residues. Germline CDR1 is SNHLY and CDR2 is FYNNEI. V shed 4 bases and J 7 bases; nucleotides not matched to a gene: 7. Sequenced sample: PBMCs. The chain joins TRBV2 to TRBJ1-2, with 9 bases lining up with TRBD1. The clonotype originates from a man between 18 and 29 years old in good health and CMV-seronegative. The CDR3 sequence: CASSAIQGAGGYTF. The CDR3 DNA reads as TGTGCCAGCAGTGCTATACAGGGGGCTGGTGGCTACACCTTC.